This T cell receptor beta chain originates from a study of cytomegalovirus exposure and HLA in healthy donors (dated by TCRdb to 2016 to 2017). General notes on the study: An earlier analysis of a few hundred of the donors reported 276 Gb of sequence data and 95 million to 120 million unique TCR beta sequences obtained from about 200 million T cells. Approximately 300 gigabases of sequencing data and about 92 million unique TCR sequences made up an early release that covered roughly 670 HLA-typed donors. The genetic ancestry cluster associated with self-reported Caucasian donors included 81% of the roughly 380 genotyped donors. The aim of the study was to test whether cataloging public T cell receptors could identify signatures of past pathogen exposure. The study profiled the T cell repertoires of 500 to 800 subjects by immunosequencing and related them to cytomegalovirus serostatus. A separate validation cohort of roughly 120 different subjects was used in addition to the approximately 670-subject first cohort. The study combined high-throughput TCR immunosequencing, statistical association of individual TCRs with disease status, and machine learning to predict cytomegalovirus infection status. In a later analysis, previously published TCR beta repertoires from 500 to 750 donors were re-analyzed and high-resolution HLA genotyping was added so that TCR occurrence patterns could be studied. Rather than drawing on any new phenotypic data, the later analysis identified candidate immune exposures from TCR beta sequences and the way those sequences occurred across donors. An earlier analysis of 587 of the donors used high-throughput TCR beta sequencing to judge whether each TCR beta V gene segment behaved as functional or pseudogenic. Donor age, sex, ethnicity and CMV serostatus were compiled alongside the repertoire data. A later genetic analysis used genome-wide SNP genotypes for about three fifths of the 666 donors, treating that subset as a discovery cohort. All discovery cohort repertoires had been generated using a single sequencing platform. HLA typing included class I and class II loci at four-digit resolution. Typing coverage differed by locus: A, B, C, DRB1 and DQB1 were typed in about 629-640 donors, DQA1 in 522, DPA1 in 600 to 610, and DPB1 in approximately 450. Because of strong linkage in the cohort, roughly five DR-DQ haplotypes were treated as single units for association and clustering. Among around 400 genotyped donors of the cohort, an average of roughly 230,000 unique TCR beta nucleotide sequences was sequenced per donor, of which roughly 17% were non-productive. The paper as a whole reports these results and caveats: V-gene and J-gene trimming of TCR beta chains was associated with a missense DCLRE1C variant in a later genetic analysis, and the association was replicated in an independent cohort. The only immune exposure information available for the cohort was CMV serostatus. At a false discovery rate of 0.05, a later analysis linked under 20,000 TCR beta sequences to specific HLA alleles. According to a later analysis, most CMV-associated TCR beta chains appeared to be HLA-restricted, and the HLA associations seemed to be driven largely by CMV exposure. Presence/absence analyses assumed roughly uniform sequencing depth across donors, an assumption that may not hold. A few of the identified cytomegalovirus-associated TCR beta chains were confirmed in vitro to be specific for cytomegalovirus antigens. The authors suggested that the approach could potentially be generalized to other disease states and immunological phenotypes. Because the 87-base-pair reads could not distinguish some IMGT-functional V segments, including TRBV6-2 and TRBV6-3, those segments were excluded. A total of 150 to 200 TCR beta chains were listed by the study as associated with cytomegalovirus. Assigning TCR associations to individual alleles was difficult when HLA alleles, especially DR and DQ, strongly co-occurred. In a later analysis, the rate of TCR association differed among HLA loci, with DRB1 alleles having the most associated TCRs and HLA-C alleles having the fewest. In a later analysis, HLA-associated TCR beta chains were found to be more clonally expanded and to have lower generation probabilities than equally common non-associated chains. Because HLA typing was missing for some donors at each locus, association tests included only the typed subset. Only TCR beta chains were sequenced in this cohort, and the absence of alpha or paired-chain data limited detectable features. According to a later analysis, parvovirus B19, influenza, CMV and Epstein-Barr virus appeared linked to several top co-occurrence clusters. A further reported finding was that TCR beta sequences accurately predicted the HLA-A and HLA-B alleles for most subjects in the first cohort. The classifier was reported to diagnose cytomegalovirus status with high specificity and sensitivity in both the original and validation cohorts. The earlier analysis of approximately 590 of the donors excluded 15 to 20 rarely observed V segments, including chromosome 9 orphons, because counts were too low. Most TCR sequences were seen in very few donors, while some public TCRs were found in many individuals. Compared with the approximately 670-donor mean, donors in an Asian-associated ancestry cluster had fewer N-insertions in productive TCRs, according to a later genetic analysis. Correlated functional status among segregating V segments might be attributable to linkage disequilibrium, but an unknown experimental factor could not be ruled out. A cluster of highly shared sequence variants was judged likely to represent a technical artifact of the sequencing pipeline. Broadly in line with IMGT annotations, most TCR beta V segments showed up in productive rearrangements about 87% or about 30% of the time in an earlier analysis of approximately 600 of the donors.

The cohort was made up of about 610 healthy bone marrow donors. Cohort members were all nominally healthy when sampled, although unrecorded immune exposures were likely present. Of the 690 or so cohort members, about 290 had a positive CMV serostatus and approximately 370 had a negative one, while no CMV serostatus was recorded for the donor. A peripheral blood sample was collected from each donor, and TCR beta sequencing was performed on peripheral blood mononuclear cells. Genomic DNA extraction from the blood cell samples was performed with the Qiagen DNeasy Blood Extraction Kit. The germline V and J ends show losses of 6 bases and 7 bases respectively, and no gene match explains 7 bases of the junction. According to the germline V gene, CDR1 reads MNHNS and CDR2 reads SASEGT. The CDR3 covers 13 residues, taking in both the cysteine and the phenylalanine. Of all the DNA, just the CDR3 is kept, 39 bases in frame from base 1.

This clone was recorded a few times. Its antigen target is currently unknown. Base quality data are lacking; no much larger clone is found one base away. Library creation used the immunoSEQ multiplex PCR assay. For the multiplex PCR, a mixture combining 60 forward primers for TCR Vbeta segments and 13 reverse primers for TCR Jbeta segments was used. The CDR3 region of rearranged TCR beta genes was amplified from genomic DNA by a multiplex PCR assay. The Illumina HiSeq System was used to sequence the amplified TCR beta libraries as 87-base-pair reads. Per the original workflow: A later analysis tallied around 82 million unique TCR beta chains across the roughly 610 repertoires, and some 10 million of those chains were shared by two or more donors. To remove PCR and sequencing errors, raw reads were error-corrected and collapsed into unique sequences using a nearest-neighbor algorithm that merged closely related sequences. CDR3 sequences were aligned to IMGT reference sequences to assign V, D and J gene segments. For a sequence to be retained, a match of at least six nucleotides to both a V gene segment and a J gene segment was required. A rearrangement counted as productive if the CDR3 had no stop codons and remained in frame with V and J, and every other rearrangement counted as non-productive. Following IMGT convention, CDR3 was defined as the stretch from the second conserved V-encoded cysteine to the conserved J-encoded phenylalanine. In an earlier analysis of 500 to 650 of the donors, sequences lacking an unambiguous match to a single V gene segment were excluded. An earlier analysis of around 600 of the donors classified V segments as functional when productive rearrangements were above 56.7% and as segregating when the standard deviation between donors was above 5%. A statistical classification framework was developed to diagnose cytomegalovirus status using the catalog of TCR beta chain sequences. A later analysis assigned V and J genes by comparing TCR nucleotide sequences with IMGT/GENE-DB human TR gene sequences. In a later analysis, CDR3 sequences and most-parsimonious VDJ recombination scenarios were assigned using the TCRdist pipeline. A later analysis defined each TCR beta chain by its CDR3 amino acid sequence plus V-gene family, and excluded reads lacking a unique V-gene family. To address suspected cross-contamination and a sequencing artifact, a later analysis removed a few hundred highly shared, low-generation-probability nucleotide sequences. A later analysis calculated a clonal expansion index for each public chain from normalized within-repertoire ranks of inferred template counts. Generation probabilities in a later analysis came from a VDJ recombination model fitted to out-of-frame rearrangements, and those results were checked against IGoR. Hypergeometric tests were used in a later analysis to score TCR-TCR, TCR-HLA and TCR-CMV co-occurrence, with a repertoire-size bias correction applied to the TCR pairs. To estimate false discovery rates, a later analysis permuted the HLA or CMV assignments 20 times. In a later analysis, co-occurring TCRs were grouped with DBSCAN, and TCRdist sequence similarity was added when clustering was performed within HLA-allele-positive subsets. Repertoires with fewer than 30,000 or more than 120,000 public chains were left out of co-occurrence clustering, as were a few repertoires with anomalous nucleotide sharing. TCRdb obtained this table from immuneACCESS and retained in-frame rearrangements with V and J assigned. These tables miss some clones; where compared with another copy, unresolved V genes account for less than half of the shortfall, and the remainder is unexplained. From that table come the V and J calls and clone size; the DNA was used to work out D and trimming. The sample table contains some 120,000 clones; only one count was recorded for 74% of them. The ten largest clonotypes hold approximately 2% of the sample.

The receptor chain draws on TRBV6-1 and TRBJ1-2, and 8 junctional nucleotides match TRBD1. Input material: PBMCs. The clonotype comes from a human donor in good health. The DNA reads TGTGCCAGCAGGAGGACAGGGAACGGTGGCTACACCTTC. Its protein product is CASRRTGNGGYTF.